A single sample gave rise to the 29 T cell receptor beta chains below, sequenced in a study of post-analysis software for immune sequencing data. The antigens of these receptors remain unknown. The library was made from cDNA and included unique molecular identifiers. Each CDR3 protein gets one entry after TCRdb re-called the PCR reads with MiXCR. The data contain 800,000 to 950,000 distinct CDR3 sequences, approximately 57% of them seen just once; the ten biggest clones take up over 4%. The study's findings and limits: Five or six TRBV segments were significantly more frequent in patients than in controls. TRBV5-6, TRBV5-1 and TRBV20-1 were among these segments.

Input material: blood. These receptor sequences come from a girl aged 10-17 years with multiple sclerosis.

This chain uses TRBV7-2 with TRBJ2-2, with 10 bases that match TRBD2. CDR1 SGHTA and CDR2 FQGNSA come from the germline V gene. The CDR3 consists of 17 residues. V was clipped by 3 bases and J by 4 bases; unmatched bases: 8. The CDR3 DNA follows: TGTGCCAGCAGCTTCTACGCTAGCGGGAGTCGCACCGGGGAGCTGTTTTTT. As protein: CASSFYASGSRTGELFF.

Here the CDR3 reads CASSARPAGVSEQFF. DNA for the CDR3: TGTGCCAGCAGTGCAAGGCCAGCGGGGGTCAGTGAGCAGTTCTTC. The V call is TRBV2, the J call TRBJ2-1, with TRBD2 identical over 8 bases. There are 15 residues in the CDR3. V lost 4 bases, J lost 9 bases, and 11 bases stayed unmatched. Germline CDR1 is SNHLY and CDR2 is FYNNEI.

The chain joins TRBV20-1 to TRBJ1-2; D is unresolved. From germline, CDR1 is DFQATT and CDR2 SNEGSKA (reference sequence). Trimming took 5 bases from V and 8 from J, leaving 18 bases between them. CDR3 length: 13 residues. CDR3 sequence (DNA): TGCAGTGCTGACCCGGGCTCCTTTGAGGGCTACACCTTC. It specifies CSADPGSFEGYTF.

The gene calls are TRBV29-1 and TRBJ1-5; TRBD1 matches 7 bases. V dropped 6 bases and J dropped 3; count of bases not matched to a gene: 8. There are 14 residues in the CDR3. Germline V gene lookup returns CDR1 SQVTM and CDR2 ANQGSEA. CDR3 nucleotide sequence: TGCAGCGTCGTTACAGGGGTTATCAATCAGCCCCAGCATTTT. Protein sequence: CSVVTGVINQPQHF.

On this clonotype itself: A much larger clone lies a single base off, so this may be a read error. This chain links TRBV29-1 with TRBJ2-4; D unresolved. Trimming took 8 bases from V and 13 from J, leaving 21 bases between them. The CDR3 sequence is 12 residues long. Germline CDR1 reads SQVTM; CDR2 reads ANQGSEA. In DNA form, the CDR3 reads TGCAGCTACCGACGGAGCTCCTACGGGCAGTACTTC. This translates into CSYRRSSYGQYF.

The chain recombines TRBV29-1 with TRBJ2-7, with a tentative D call TRBD1 (7 bases). The end of the DNA fits TRBJ2-5 better, so the J call may be wrong. Germline V gene data show CDR1 as SQVTM and CDR2 as ANQGSEA. The CDR3 length is 12 residues. CDR3 region: CSVVRGEETQYF. CDR3 sequence (DNA): TGCAGCGTTGTCAGGGGGGAAGAGACCCAGTACTTC.

This clonotype was observed a handful of times. A read error may account for a junction end that differs from germline. The rearrangement uses TRBV7-7 and TRBJ2-5, with TRBD1 matching 7 bases. This CDR3 comprises 15 residues. Germline lookup yields CDR1 SSHAT and CDR2 FNYEAQ (reference sequence). DNA of the CDR3: TGTGCTAGCAGCTCCAGCGCGGCAGGGGGAGAGACCCAGTACTTC. Its protein product is CASSSSAAGGETQYF.

This clonotype was picked up a small number of times. The chain's CDR3 is CASSTGISGRGSETQYF. CDR3 DNA: TGTGCCAGCAGCACCGGGATTAGCGGGAGGGGTTCTGAGACCCAGTACTTC. The rearrangement uses TRBV7-2 and TRBJ2-7, with 11 bases lining up with TRBD2. The DNA matches TRBJ2-5 better at its end, which makes the J call doubtful. The CDR3 is 17 residues long. CDR1 SGHTA and CDR2 FQGNSA come from the germline V gene.

The chain has TRBV20-1 and TRBJ2-4; D not certain. The CDR3 runs to 13 residues. Trimming left V 2 bases short and J 9 bases short, with 14 bases between. CDR1 DFQATT and CDR2 SNEGSKA come from the germline V gene (reference sequence). The CDR3 DNA follows: TGCAGTGCTAGACCCCAGCCGGCGACCATTCAGTACTTC. Translated, it gives CSARPQPATIQYF.

The genes are TRBV20-1 and TRBJ2-7; D unresolved. Germline CDR1 DFQATT, CDR2 SNEGSKA (reference sequence). V lost 5 bases to trimming and J lost 3 bases, with 20 bases between them. CDR3 length: 15 amino acids. This chain's CDR3 is CSAAPLGGLVYEQYF. CDR3 nucleotides: TGCAGTGCTGCACCCCTAGGTGGGCTTGTCTACGAGCAGTACTTC.

The chain joins TRBV6-5 to TRBJ2-3, with 9 nucleotides matching TRBD1. Germline CDR1 reads MNHEY; CDR2 reads SVGAGI. V was pared by 5 bases and J by 4 bases, with 4 bases of the junction left unmatched. The CDR3 sequence is 14 residues long. CDR3 DNA sequence: TGTGCCAGCAGTCCCCGGGACAGGGCAGATACGCAGTATTTT. Its protein product is CASSPRDRADTQYF.

The J gene is TRBJ1-6, the V gene TRBV12-3 or TRBV12-4, with 7 bases lining up with TRBD1. V lost 6 bases, J lost 4 bases, and 0 bases stayed unmatched. This CDR3 is 13 amino acids long. The CDR3 DNA reads as TGTGCCAGCAGACAGGGGTATAATTCACCCCTCCACTTT. Amino acid sequence: CASRQGYNSPLHF.

This clonotype was picked up one time. The genes are TRBV14 and TRBJ2-7; D gene uncertain. Deletions cut 0 bases from V and 3 bases from J, with 9 bases between. This CDR3 region has 14 residues. CDR1 and CDR2 from the germline V gene are SGHDN and FVKESK. For the CDR3, the DNA is TGTGCCAGCAGCCAAGATTATCAAGGCTACGAGCAGTACTTC. It is translated as CASSQDYQGYEQYF.

This chain links TRBV7-2 with TRBJ2-7; D gene uncertain. This CDR3 region has 13 residues. The ends were cut back, 2 bases at V and 2 bases at J, with 7 bases in the middle. Germline lookup yields CDR1 SGHTA and CDR2 FQGNSA. CDR3 in amino acids: CASSLQETYEQYF. The CDR3, as DNA: TGTGCCAGCAGCTTACAGGAAACCTACGAGCAGTACTTC.

The chain has TRBV7-2 and TRBJ1-2; 8 bases agree with TRBD1. The germline V gene has CDR1 SGHTA and CDR2 FQGNSA. The CDR3 is made up of 15 amino acids. Germline trimming cut 5 bases from V and 1 base from J; bases unmatched to any gene: 6. The CDR3 nucleotides read TGTGCCAGCAGCAGACGACAGGGGATTAACTATGGCTACACCTTC. Translating it yields CASSRRQGINYGYTF.

This clonotype appeared once. This chain joins TRBV6-1 and TRBJ1-5, with a possible D match to TRBD1 (5 bases). The CDR3 consists of 15 residues. V was clipped by 4 bases and J by 6 bases, with 16 bases between them. Germline CDR1 is MNHNS and CDR2 is SASEGT. The CDR3 sequence is CASSAVAGGPQPQHF. The CDR3 bases are TGTGCCAGCAGTGCCGTAGCCGGGGGACCTCAGCCCCAGCATTTT.

The gene calls are TRBV5-4 and TRBJ2-1; a possible D gene is TRBD1 (6 bases). In germline, CDR1 is SGHNT, CDR2 YYREEE (reference sequence). This CDR3 is 15 amino acids long. Trimming took off 4 bases at V and 1 base at J, with 12 bases between the two ends. For the CDR3, the DNA is TGTGCCAGCAGCACGAATCAGGGGTCCTACAATGAGCAGTTCTTC. Residues: CASSTNQGSYNEQFF.

The chain couples TRBV7-3 to TRBJ2-1; D is possibly TRBD2 (5 bases). Germline CDR1 SGHTA, CDR2 FQGTGA. The V gene lost 4 bases and the J gene lost 8 bases, with 15 bases spanning the gap. This CDR3 is built from 14 residues. CDR3 protein: CASSWGVGNDEQFF. CDR3 in DNA: TGTGCCAGCAGCTGGGGAGTGGGGAACGATGAGCAGTTCTTC. The full variable domain, its missing parts supplied by reference TRBV7-3 and TRBJ2-1, is GAGVSQTPSNKVTEKGKYVELRCDPISGHTALYWYRQSLGQGPEFLIYFQGTGAADDSGLPNDRFFAVRPEGSVSTLKIQRTERGDSAVYLCASSWGVGNDEQFFGPGTRLTVL.

The DNA of the CDR3 is TGCGCCAGCAGCCCCCTTCTGCTTGCTGGTGTAGCAGATACGCAGTATTTT. It encodes CASSPLLLAGVADTQYF. The V and J genes are TRBV5-1 and TRBJ2-3; D remains unclear. Trimming removed 4 bases from V and 4 bases from J, with 22 bases in between. Germline values: CDR1 SGHRS, CDR2 YFSETQ. This CDR3 is 17 amino acids long.

The count of this clonotype is one. The rearrangement joins TRBV6-6 to TRBJ2-7; 8 bases line up with TRBD1. Per the germline V gene, CDR1 is MNHNY and CDR2 is SVGAGI (reference sequence). The ends lost 6 bases at V and 5 bases at J; junction bases unmatched: 6. This CDR3 comprises 13 residues. The CDR3 region has the DNA TGTGCCAGCAGCCGGACAGGGACCCACGAGCAGTACTTC. As protein: CASSRTGTHEQYF.

This chain uses TRBV5-6 with TRBJ1-4; no reliable D call. From germline, CDR1 is SGHDT and CDR2 YYEEEE. This CDR3 comprises 11 residues. Trimming took 4 bases from V and 5 from J, leaving 3 bases between them. The CDR3 DNA reads TGTGCCAGCAGCCGGAATGAAAAACTGTTTTTT. Translation gives CASSRNEKLFF.

CDR3 coding DNA: TGTGCCAGCGGCGGAGGTCGACAGGGACGCTTCAATGAGCAGTTCTTC. As protein: CASGGGRQGRFNEQFF. The V and J genes are TRBV6-1 and TRBJ2-1; 7 bases are a match to TRBD1. The CDR3 extends over 16 amino acids. In germline, CDR1 is MNHNS, CDR2 SASEGT. J lost 6 bases, V lost 8 bases, and 16 bases had no gene match.

The V and J genes are TRBV5-1 and TRBJ2-5, with unresolved D. Germline assignment: CDR1 SGHRS and CDR2 YFSETQ. With 0 bases removed from V and 1 base from J, the gap between germline ends came to 10 bases. The length of the CDR3 is 15 residues. This chain's CDR3 is CASSLVAAGQETQYF. CDR3 nucleotide sequence: TGCGCCAGCAGCTTGGTAGCAGCAGGCCAAGAGACCCAGTACTTC.

CDR3 sequence: CASSLTSGSGNEQFF. In DNA form, the CDR3 reads TGTGCCAGCAGCTTGACTAGCGGGAGTGGCAATGAGCAGTTCTTC. V usage is TRBV7-3 and J usage is TRBJ2-1; 12 positions match TRBD2. V shed 3 bases, J shed 6 bases, and the junction held 3 bases outside the gene matches. Germline V lookup: CDR1 SGHTA, CDR2 FQGTGA. This CDR3 is built from 15 residues.

This clonotype was picked up a small number of times. The genes are TRBV6-6 and TRBJ2-5; 8 bases fit TRBD1. The CDR3 totals 16 residues. Germline V CDR1 and CDR2: MNHNY, SVGAGI (reference sequence). V shed 5 bases and J 2 bases; nucleotides not matched to a gene: 10. The DNA for the CDR3 is TGTGCCAGCAGTAGCTCAGGGGGCGCGGGGCAAGAGACCCAGTACTTC. Translation gives CASSSSGGAGQETQYF.

This chain joins TRBV14 and TRBJ2-5; the D gene is possibly TRBD1 (6 bases). The J call may not be correct, given that the DNA end is closer to TRBJ2-7. This CDR3 is 15 amino acids long. The germline V gene has CDR1 SGHDN and CDR2 FVKESK. Written as DNA, the CDR3 is TGTGCCAGCAGCCAAGAAGCAGGGGTATACTACGAGCAGTACTTC. Encoded protein: CASSQEAGVYYEQYF.

This clonotype was seen more than once but under ten times. The CDR3 DNA is TGTGCCAGCAGCCCCGGGACAGGCCTACGGAGACAGTACTTC. Translated: CASSPGTGLRRQYF. This chain links TRBV7-9 with TRBJ2-7, with 8 bases lining up with TRBD1. Per germline, CDR1 SEHNR and CDR2 FQNEAQ (reference sequence). This CDR3 contains 14 residues. Losses at the gene ends were 5 bases for V and 10 bases for J; bases not matched to a gene: 13.

The CDR3 loop is CSAPPGGYDGYTF. CDR3 in DNA: TGCAGTGCTCCCCCTGGGGGGTACGATGGCTACACCTTC. This sequence joins TRBV20-1 and TRBJ1-2, with D tentatively TRBD1 (5 bases). The CDR3 runs to 13 residues. Germline V CDR1 and CDR2: DFQATT, SNEGSKA (reference sequence). V was pared by 5 bases and J by 6 bases, with 16 bases between.

The chain recombines TRBV20-1 with TRBJ2-3; 12 bases align to TRBD1. Germline V gene sequence: CDR1 DFQATT, CDR2 SNEGSKA (reference sequence). V shed 3 bases, J shed 6 bases, and the junction held 13 bases outside the gene matches. CDR3 size: 17 residues. The CDR3 spells CSASPAGTGGAMDTQYF. The CDR3 DNA is TGCAGTGCTAGCCCCGCCGGGACAGGGGGCGCGATGGATACGCAGTATTTT.